Here is one T cell receptor (beta chain) with its context. The sample comes from a study of blood T cell repertoires in COVID-19. On the study more broadly: The United States, Italy and Spain provided the acute and convalescent COVID-19 samples. Sources were T cells, B-cell-depleted T cells, or PBMCs; the material itself was cDNA or gDNA.

Authors' processing steps: For nucleated cells, counts were estimated from reference gene primer amplification. This table comes from immunoSEQ multiplex PCR, and its TCRdb copy is limited to in-frame clones, with some not included. The V and J calls and clone size are taken from that table; D and trimming were inferred from the DNA. Counted here are roughly 170,000 clones, roughly nine tenths occurring once; the ten biggest clones make up roughly 20%. The V gene's germline CDR1 is LGHDT and CDR2 YNNKEL (reference sequence). V was trimmed by 0 bases and J by 4 bases, leaving 13 bases between them. This CDR3 is built from 15 residues.

The clonotype was recovered from a man aged 70-80 years with active or convalescent COVID-19. V gene TRBV3-1 (or the pseudogene TRBV3-2) combines with J gene TRBJ2-7; no definite D call. Sequenced: peripheral blood. The DNA of the CDR3 is TGTGCCAGCAGCCAAGATCGGAACAGATATTACGAGCAGTACTTC. Its translation is CASSQDRNRYYEQYF.